A selection of T cell receptor beta chains follows, all from one sample in a study of blood T cell repertoires in COVID-19. The table came from immunoSEQ multiplex PCR; TCRdb's copy has only in-frame clones and leaves some out. Counted here are about 150,000 clones, around four fifths occurring once; the ten biggest clones make up 7.5% to 10%. Sequenced sample: peripheral blood. These receptors came from an elderly woman with COVID-19, enrolled during active disease. Both conserved end residues are part of each CDR3. The D gene is left open where the match is weak. The size of a clone is reported for some rows only, either as once, few or many, or as a class for expanded clones.

d_call	j_call	clone_size	v_call	cdr3_nt	cdr3_aa
NA	TRBJ2-6	NA	TRBV13	TGTGCCAGCAGCCCCAGGGACACCATCTCTGGGGCCAACGTCCTGACTTTC	CASSPRDTISGANVLTF
TRBD1	TRBJ1-6	NA	TRBV5-1	TGCGCCAGCAGCTCGGACAGGGAGAAATCACCCCTCCACTTT	CASSSDREKSPLHF
NA	TRBJ1-2	NA	TRBV5-6	TGTGCCAGCAGCCCGGTCCAGGGTACTAACTATGGCTACACCTTC	CASSPVQGTNYGYTF
NA	TRBJ1-5	few	TRBV4-1	TGCGCCAGCAGCCAAGGTCCGGGGGGCGCGAGGGGCGGGCAGCCCCAGCATTTT	CASSQGPGGARGGQPQHF
NA	TRBJ2-7	NA	TRBV6-5	TGTGCCAGCAGTTACACCCCCGGGTTCCACTACGAGCAGTACTTC	CASSYTPGFHYEQYF
TRBD1	TRBJ1-2	few	TRBV5-8	TGTGCCAGCAGCTTACTAATAATGCGGACAGGGTTCTATGGCTACACCTTC	CASSLLIMRTGFYGYTF
NA	TRBJ2-1	NA	TRBV7-6	TGTGCCAGCAGCGCTACAGGGAGCTCCTACAATGAGCAGTTCTTC	CASSATGSSYNEQFF
NA	TRBJ2-5	NA	TRBV18	TGTGCCAGCTCACCACCAGGGGTGGAGACCCAGTACTTC	CASSPPGVETQYF
NA	TRBJ1-3	NA	TRBV19	TGTGCCAGTAGTATCATCCAGTCTGGAAACACCATATATTTT	CASSIIQSGNTIYF
NA	TRBJ1-1	few	TRBV29-1	TGCAGCGTGGTGACAGGAGTGAACACTGAAGCTTTCTTT	CSVVTGVNTEAFF
NA	TRBJ1-1	NA	TRBV6-5	TGTGCCAGCAGCCGGAACACTGAAGCTTTCTTT	CASSRNTEAFF
NA	TRBJ1-4	NA	TRBV28	TGTGCCAGCAGTTCTCCGGGTAATGAAAAACTGTTTTTT	CASSSPGNEKLFF
NA	TRBJ1-5	NA	TRBV18	TGTGCCAGCTCACCGGGGGGACCGAGCAATCAGCCCCAGCATTTT	CASSPGGPSNQPQHF
NA	TRBJ2-5	once	TRBV5-1	TGCGCCAGCAGCTCGGGGGGCGCAAAGGAGACCCAGTACTTC	CASSSGGAKETQYF
TRBD1	TRBJ1-2	NA	TRBV5-1	TGCGCCAGCAGCTGGGGGGACAGGAACTATGGCTACACCTTC	CASSWGDRNYGYTF
NA	TRBJ1-2	NA	TRBV5-4	TGTGCCAGCAGCTTAGACCCGACGGTCCGGAGTGGCTACACCTTC	CASSLDPTVRSGYTF
TRBD1	TRBJ2-7	few	TRBV13	TGTGCCAGCAGCCCCCGAGACAGGGGTTACGAGCAGTACTTC	CASSPRDRGYEQYF
NA	TRBJ1-2	NA	TRBV5-1	TGCGCCAGCAGCCCGGTGGAGGGGAGCTATGGCTACACCTTC	CASSPVEGSYGYTF
NA	TRBJ1-2	NA	TRBV6-5	TGTGCCAGCATCACGGGGGGGATTTCTCCGATCTACACCTTC	CASITGGISPIYTF
NA	TRBJ2-6	NA	TRBV3-1/TRBV3-2	TGTGCCAGCAGCCCACGGTTAGGACTATGGATCTCTGGGGCCAACGTCCTGACTTTC	CASSPRLGLWISGANVLTF
TRBD1	TRBJ1-5	once	TRBV18	TGTGCCAGCTCTCTAGACAGGGGCACTCAGCCCCAGCATTTT	CASSLDRGTQPQHF
NA	TRBJ2-1	NA	TRBV7-8	TGTGCCAGCAGCTTAACGCAGGCTACATCGAATGAGCAGTTCTTC	CASSLTQATSNEQFF
NA	TRBJ2-7	NA	TRBV28	TGTGCCAGCAGCCGGAGATACGAGCAGTACTTC	CASSRRYEQYF
NA	TRBJ2-7	NA	TRBV9	TGTGCCAGCAGCTCCGAGATGCGTTACGAGCAGTACTTC	CASSSEMRYEQYF
NA	TRBJ2-5	once	TRBV28	TGTGCCAGCAGCCTCGGAGGGCAGGAGACCCAGTACTTC	CASSLGGQETQYF
NA	TRBJ2-5	NA	TRBV5-5	TGTGCCAGCAGCTTGGCGGCCCTGGAGGAGACCCAGTACTTC	CASSLAALEETQYF
NA	TRBJ1-2	NA	TRBV3-1/TRBV3-2	TGTGCCAGCAGCCAAGATGGTCAGTCCTATGGCTACACCTTC	CASSQDGQSYGYTF
NA	TRBJ1-1	NA	TRBV19	TGTGCCAGTAGTACGATCCTACAGGGAAACGCTGAAGCTTTCTTT	CASSTILQGNAEAFF
NA	TRBJ1-5	NA	TRBV7-9	TGTGCCAGCAGCTTAGGCGAGGTTAATCAGCCCCAGCATTTT	CASSLGEVNQPQHF
NA	TRBJ2-1	NA	TRBV7-8	TGTGCCAGCAGCCCCTCAGACCTAGCTGGCAATGAGCAGTTCTTC	CASSPSDLAGNEQFF
NA	TRBJ2-7	NA	TRBV9	TGTGCCAGCAGCGTAGGAGTCGACAGGCTCTACGAGCAGTACTTC	CASSVGVDRLYEQYF
TRBD1	TRBJ1-1	NA	TRBV4-2	TGTGCCAGCAGCCAAGCCGGGACAGAGAACACTGAAGCTTTCTTT	CASSQAGTENTEAFF
NA	TRBJ1-2	NA	TRBV6-5	TGTGCCAGCCGAGGCCGGGGAGCTAACTATGGCTACACCTTC	CASRGRGANYGYTF
NA	TRBJ1-1	once	TRBV6-5	TGTGCCAGCAGTTACGGGCAGGGGTCCGCTGAAGCTTTCTTT	CASSYGQGSAEAFF
NA	TRBJ2-3	NA	TRBV9	TGTGCCAGCAGCGTAGAGCCCCTCAACACAGATACGCAGTATTTT	CASSVEPLNTDTQYF
TRBD1	TRBJ1-1	NA	TRBV19	TGTGCCACCTTCTCCGGGACAGCTGAAGCTTTCTTT	CATFSGTAEAFF
NA	TRBJ1-5	NA	TRBV4-2	TGTGCCAGCAGCCAAGTTGGGGCTTCGAGCAATCAGCCCCAGCATTTT	CASSQVGASSNQPQHF